These 24 T cell receptor beta chains share one sample of origin, sequenced in a study of identical twins. TCRdb independently ran MiXCR on the 5' RACE reads; one entry per CDR3 protein. The table records around 530,000 distinct CDR3 sequences, 12% to 15% of them present only once. The same data also went into a second study, on yellow fever vaccine responses in identical twins.

Sequenced sample: CD4+ T cells sorted from blood. All receptors come from a young woman in good health.

The V gene is TRBV28, the J gene TRBJ2-3, with D possibly being TRBD2 (5 bases). CDR1 and CDR2 (germline): MDHEN, SYDVKM. The CDR3 has 16 amino acids. V gave up 2 bases and J gave up 2 bases, with 14 bases separating them. The CDR3 DNA reads TGTGCCAGCAGTTTACGCGGGTGGTTCGCCACAGATACGCAGTATTTT. Protein: CASSLRGWFATDTQYF.

A few counts support this clonotype. The chain employs TRBV12-3 or TRBV12-4 and TRBJ1-2; maybe TRBD1 (5 bases). The V end lost 6 bases, the J end lost 4 bases, and 12 bases lay between the germline ends. The length of the CDR3 is 13 residues. CDR3 in DNA: TGTGCCAGCAGGGGGGACGGGAGCTATGGCTACACCTTC. Protein product: CASRGDGSYGYTF.

The chain employs TRBV5-1 and TRBJ1-1, with D perhaps matching TRBD1 (5 bases). The CDR3 contains 15 residues. Germline V lookup: CDR1 SGHRS, CDR2 YFSETQ. Trimming cost V 4 bases and J 1 base, with 14 bases left between them. CDR3 sequence reads: CASSRARQGNTEAFF. The CDR3, as DNA: TGCGCCAGCAGCAGAGCGAGGCAGGGGAACACTGAAGCTTTCTTT.

This chain connects TRBV20-1 to TRBJ2-3, with no clear D. This CDR3 is built from 15 residues. The germline V and J ends were trimmed by 2 bases and 4 bases, with 16 bases remaining between them. Germline CDR1 DFQATT, CDR2 SNEGSKA (reference sequence). CDR3 sequence (DNA): TGCAGTGCTAGATGGGCCCCCAACCTCCCAGATACGCAGTATTTT. Its protein is CSARWAPNLPDTQYF.

This chain uses TRBV20-1 with TRBJ2-1; D ambiguous. Germline CDR1 reads DFQATT; CDR2 reads SNEGSKA (reference sequence). V was trimmed by 6 bases and J by 4 bases, leaving 16 bases between them. The CDR3 is made up of 14 amino acids. The CDR3 bases are TGCAGTGCCACAGCCCCCGCTACGTACAATGAGCAGTTCTTC. As protein: CSATAPATYNEQFF.

This clonotype was counted between two and nine times. The J gene is TRBJ2-4, the V gene TRBV2; TRBD1 matches 7 bases. Germline values: CDR1 SNHLY, CDR2 FYNNEI. The ends lost 3 bases at V and 2 bases at J; junction bases unmatched: 7. This CDR3 has 16 amino acids. This CDR3 reads CASSDLAGGSKNIQYF. In DNA, the CDR3 is TGTGCCAGCAGTGATTTGGCAGGGGGTTCCAAAAACATTCAGTACTTC.

This clonotype was seen a few times. V gene TRBV7-8 combines with J gene TRBJ2-7; possibly TRBD2 for D (5 bases). The CDR3 is 14 amino acids. V lost 5 bases to trimming and J lost 2 bases, with 13 bases between them. Germline loops: CDR1 SGHVS, CDR2 FQNEAQ. CDR3 bases: TGTGCCAGCAGCACAAGGACTCAACCCTACGAGCAGTACTTC. Translation gives CASSTRTQPYEQYF.

The CDR3 reads CASNQDYYYEQYF. CDR3 DNA: TGTGCCAGCAATCAGGACTATTACTACGAGCAGTACTTC. V and J are TRBV25-1 and TRBJ2-7; a weak D match, TRBD2 (6 bases). The CDR3 runs 13 residues. CDR1 MGHDK and CDR2 SYGVNS come from the germline V gene. V was clipped by 7 bases and J by 3 bases, with 13 bases between them.

The table lists this clonotype with a count of one. V usage is TRBV24-1 and J usage is TRBJ2-2, with a possible D match to TRBD2 (6 bases). The V gene lost 3 bases and the J gene lost 5 bases, with 12 bases spanning the gap. From germline, CDR1 is KGHDR and CDR2 SFDVKD. The CDR3 is made up of 15 amino acids. The CDR3 sequence: CATSDVRAGTGELFF. For the CDR3, the DNA is TGTGCCACCAGTGATGTGAGGGCGGGGACCGGGGAGCTGTTTTTT.

Many counts were recorded for this clonotype. The V and J genes are TRBV12-3 or TRBV12-4 and TRBJ1-1; D call uncertain. V was trimmed by 3 bases and J by 5 bases, leaving 10 bases between them. This CDR3 is 13 amino acids long. The CDR3 nucleotides read TGTGCCAGCAGTTTGTGGGAGGGAACTGAAGCTTTCTTT. Amino acids: CASSLWEGTEAFF.

V and J are TRBV7-9 and TRBJ2-2; 8 positions agree with TRBD1. Germline V gene lookup returns CDR1 SEHNR and CDR2 FQNEAQ (reference sequence). Trimming at V came to 2 bases and at J to 4 bases, leaving 3 bases not matched to a gene. This CDR3 is 15 amino acids long. The CDR3: CASSLQGAITGELFF. CDR3 nucleotide sequence: TGTGCCAGCAGCTTACAGGGGGCCATCACCGGGGAGCTGTTTTTT.

This clonotype was recorded a few times. The J gene is TRBJ1-1, the V gene TRBV20-1; D unresolved. This CDR3 has 13 residues. In germline, CDR1 is DFQATT, CDR2 SNEGSKA (reference sequence). The V and J ends lost 3 bases and 4 bases respectively, with 12 bases between them. The DNA for the CDR3 is TGCAGTGCTAGTGGTGGGTTATCCACTGAAGCTTTCTTT. It yields the protein CSASGGLSTEAFF.

The rearrangement joins TRBV5-1 to TRBJ1-2, with D perhaps matching TRBD1 (6 bases). This CDR3 spans 11 amino acids. V was trimmed by 7 bases and J by 8 bases, leaving 12 bases between them. CDR1 and CDR2 (germline): SGHRS, YFSETQ. The CDR3 is CASRTAFGYTF. The CDR3 nucleotides read TGCGCCAGCCGGACAGCTTTCGGCTACACCTTC.

This rearrangement joins TRBV11-2 to TRBJ2-1; TRBD1 matches 9 bases. CDR1 is SGHAT and CDR2 is FQNNGV in the germline V gene. With V trimmed by 5 bases and J by 4 bases, 9 bases remained unmatched. The CDR3 length is 16 residues. This chain's CDR3 is CASSTGQGTPYNEQFF. The CDR3 DNA is TGTGCCAGCAGCACCGGACAGGGGACTCCGTACAATGAGCAGTTCTTC.

This chain connects TRBV5-1 to TRBJ2-7; the match to TRBD1 covers 7 bases. The V and J ends lost 4 bases and 5 bases, in that order; junction bases with no gene match: 9. Per germline, CDR1 SGHRS and CDR2 YFSETQ. The CDR3 runs 14 residues. As DNA, the CDR3 is TGCGCCAGCAGCCCGGGACAGCTAACCCACGAGCAGTACTTC. Amino acid sequence: CASSPGQLTHEQYF.

The chain couples TRBV2 to TRBJ1-2; D is uncertain. Germline assignment: CDR1 SNHLY and CDR2 FYNNEI. The ends were cut back, 6 bases at V and 0 bases at J, with 8 bases in the middle. The CDR3 contains 13 residues. CDR3 residues: CASRAGSNYGYTF. CDR3 DNA sequence: TGTGCCAGCAGGGCCGGATCTAACTATGGCTACACCTTC.

This chain connects TRBV9 to TRBJ2-3; 8 bases are a match to TRBD2. Germline values: CDR1 SGDLS, CDR2 YYNGEE. With 3 bases clipped from V and 5 bases from J, the junction kept 8 bases outside the gene matches. The CDR3 is 15 residues long. The CDR3 nucleotides read TGTGCCAGCAGCGGACGGGAGGGGAGAGAAGATACGCAGTATTTT. Its protein is CASSGREGREDTQYF.

The chain carries TRBV7-2 and TRBJ2-5, with 7 bases lining up with TRBD2. Trimming at V came to 6 bases and at J to 2 bases, leaving 6 bases not matched to a gene. The CDR3 is made up of 14 amino acids. Germline CDR1 SGHTA, CDR2 FQGNSA. The CDR3 coding sequence is TGTGCCAGCAGTGAGGGAGGGAAACAAGAGACCCAGTACTTC. It codes for CASSEGGKQETQYF.

This clonotype was observed a handful of times. V usage is TRBV7-2 and J usage is TRBJ2-5; D remains unclear. Trimming stripped 2 bases from V and 5 bases from J, with 9 bases between. From germline, CDR1 is SGHTA and CDR2 FQGNSA. The CDR3 length is 13 residues. The CDR3 region has the DNA TGTGCCAGCAGCTTAAGTTTTCTGGAGACCCAGTACTTC. This codes for CASSLSFLETQYF.

This clonotype was counted only a few times. This chain's CDR3 is CASRDRVHSPLHF. The CDR3 nucleotides read TGTGCCAGTCGGGACAGGGTGCATTCACCCCTCCACTTT. The rearrangement uses TRBV6-1 and TRBJ1-6; 9 nucleotides match TRBD1. J lost 8 bases, V lost 9 bases, and 5 bases had no gene match. Germline V gene sequence: CDR1 MNHNS, CDR2 SASEGT. The CDR3 consists of 13 residues.

This clonotype has just a few counts. The chain employs TRBV28 and TRBJ2-2, with D perhaps given as TRBD1 or TRBD2 (5 bases each). CDR3 length equals 16 residues. CDR1 is MDHEN and CDR2 is SYDVKM in the germline V gene. The V and J ends lost 7 bases and 4 bases respectively, with 19 bases between them. CDR3 residues: CASTQLGGQGTGELFF. The CDR3, as DNA: TGTGCCAGCACCCAATTGGGCGGGCAGGGCACCGGGGAGCTGTTTTTT.

The J gene is TRBJ2-1, the V gene TRBV4-1, with a possible D match to TRBD2 (5 bases). The germline V gene encodes CDR1 MGHRA and CDR2 YSYEKL. Trimming stripped 1 base from V and 0 bases from J, with 10 bases between. The CDR3 is 16 residues long. The CDR3 region has the DNA TGCGCCAGCAGCCAAGTTCGGGAAAGCTCCTACAATGAGCAGTTCTTC. It encodes CASSQVRESSYNEQFF.

This clonotype was picked up a small number of times. The chain is built from TRBV6-2 or TRBV6-3 and TRBJ2-7; 9 bases agree with TRBD1. Trimming removed 0 bases from V and 5 bases from J; junction bases left unmatched: 17. Germline CDR1 MNHEY, CDR2 SVGEGT. The CDR3 covers 19 residues. The CDR3 spells CASSYSLGQGFPIVHEQYF. CDR3 sequence (DNA): TGTGCCAGCAGTTACTCCTTGGGACAGGGCTTCCCGATCGTCCACGAGCAGTACTTC.

There are a few counts of this clonotype. The chain carries TRBV6-2 or TRBV6-3 and TRBJ2-2; TRBD1 aligns across 10 bases. This CDR3 spans 18 amino acids. V lost 4 bases and J lost 8; bases outside the gene matches: 16. CDR1 and CDR2 from the germline V gene are MNHEY and SVGEGT. CDR3 region: CASSSTRKGQGNSGELFF. The DNA for the CDR3 is TGTGCCAGCAGTTCAACTCGAAAGGGACAGGGGAACTCGGGGGAGCTGTTTTTT.